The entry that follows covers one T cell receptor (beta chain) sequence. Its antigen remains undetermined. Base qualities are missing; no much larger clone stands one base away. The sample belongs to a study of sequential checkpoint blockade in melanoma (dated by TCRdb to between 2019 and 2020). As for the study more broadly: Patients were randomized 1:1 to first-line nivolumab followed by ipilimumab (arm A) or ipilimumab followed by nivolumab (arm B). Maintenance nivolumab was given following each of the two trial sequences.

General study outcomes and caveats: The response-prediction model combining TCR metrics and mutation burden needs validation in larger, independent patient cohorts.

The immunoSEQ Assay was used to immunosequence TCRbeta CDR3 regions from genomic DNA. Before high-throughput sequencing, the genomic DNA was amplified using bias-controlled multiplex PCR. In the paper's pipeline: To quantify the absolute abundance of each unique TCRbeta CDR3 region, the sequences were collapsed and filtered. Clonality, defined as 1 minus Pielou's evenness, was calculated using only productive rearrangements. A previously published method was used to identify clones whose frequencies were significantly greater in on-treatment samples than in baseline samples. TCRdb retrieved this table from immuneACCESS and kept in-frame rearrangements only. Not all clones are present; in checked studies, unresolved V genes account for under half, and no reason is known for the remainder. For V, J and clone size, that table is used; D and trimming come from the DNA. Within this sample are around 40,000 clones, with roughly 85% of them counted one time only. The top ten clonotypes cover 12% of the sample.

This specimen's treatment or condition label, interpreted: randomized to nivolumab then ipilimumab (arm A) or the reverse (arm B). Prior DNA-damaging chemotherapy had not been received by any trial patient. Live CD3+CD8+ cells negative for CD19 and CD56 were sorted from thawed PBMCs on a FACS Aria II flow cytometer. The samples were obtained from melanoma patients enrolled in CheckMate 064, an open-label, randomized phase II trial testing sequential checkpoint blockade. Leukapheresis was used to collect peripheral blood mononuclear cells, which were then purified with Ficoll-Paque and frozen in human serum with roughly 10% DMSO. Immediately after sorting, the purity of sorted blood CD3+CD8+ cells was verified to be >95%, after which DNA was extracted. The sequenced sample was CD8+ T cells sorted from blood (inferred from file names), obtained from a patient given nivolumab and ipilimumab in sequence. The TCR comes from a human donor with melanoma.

The base sequence is TGCGCCAGCAGCCGCGCGGTCGGGGTTGAGCAGTACGTC. The encoded protein is CASSRAVGVEQYV. The chain is made from TRBV4-1 and TRBJ2-7; perhaps TRBD2 is the D gene, with 5 bases matching. V is clipped by 4 bases and J by 7 bases, and the sequence between their germline boundaries is 14 bases long. The germline V gene sets CDR1 to MGHRA and CDR2 to YSYEKL. The CDR3 covers 13 residues, taking in both the cysteine and the valine. Only CDR3 DNA remains: 39 bases, in frame from the first base.